This TCR beta chain came from a study of preoperative IRX-2 immunotherapy in early breast cancer. Data came from immunoSEQ multiplex PCR; TCRdb stores just in-frame clones and leaves some out. The sample contains about 33,000 clones, roughly 91% of which appear only once. Specified treatment: preoperative locoregional IRX-2 cytokine immunotherapy. Samples came from a phase Ib trial of preoperative locoregional IRX-2 cytokine immunotherapy. There are 13 residues in the CDR3. Trimming shortened V by 4 bases and J by 4 bases, and 10 bases separated the two germline ends. This chain uses TRBV7-1 with TRBJ1-2; D is uncertain. TRBV7-1 falls under the ORF class, with uncertain function. This clonotype originated in a human donor with breast cancer. Material: tumor tissue, obtained after IRX-2 immunotherapy. The CDR3, as DNA: TGTGCCAGCAGCTTATCGACGACCTATGGCTACACCTTC. Its translation: CASSLSTTYGYTF.